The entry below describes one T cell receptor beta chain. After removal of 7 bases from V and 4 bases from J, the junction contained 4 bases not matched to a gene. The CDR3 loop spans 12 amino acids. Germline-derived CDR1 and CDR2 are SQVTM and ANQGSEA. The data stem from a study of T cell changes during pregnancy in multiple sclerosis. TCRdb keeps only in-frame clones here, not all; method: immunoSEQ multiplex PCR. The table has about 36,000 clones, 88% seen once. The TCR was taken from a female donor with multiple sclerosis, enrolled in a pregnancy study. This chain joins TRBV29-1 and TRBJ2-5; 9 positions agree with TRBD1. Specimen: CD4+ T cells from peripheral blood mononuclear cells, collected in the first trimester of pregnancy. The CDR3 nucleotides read TGCAGCGCCCGGGACAGGGTAGAGACCCAGTACTTC. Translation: CSARDRVETQYF.